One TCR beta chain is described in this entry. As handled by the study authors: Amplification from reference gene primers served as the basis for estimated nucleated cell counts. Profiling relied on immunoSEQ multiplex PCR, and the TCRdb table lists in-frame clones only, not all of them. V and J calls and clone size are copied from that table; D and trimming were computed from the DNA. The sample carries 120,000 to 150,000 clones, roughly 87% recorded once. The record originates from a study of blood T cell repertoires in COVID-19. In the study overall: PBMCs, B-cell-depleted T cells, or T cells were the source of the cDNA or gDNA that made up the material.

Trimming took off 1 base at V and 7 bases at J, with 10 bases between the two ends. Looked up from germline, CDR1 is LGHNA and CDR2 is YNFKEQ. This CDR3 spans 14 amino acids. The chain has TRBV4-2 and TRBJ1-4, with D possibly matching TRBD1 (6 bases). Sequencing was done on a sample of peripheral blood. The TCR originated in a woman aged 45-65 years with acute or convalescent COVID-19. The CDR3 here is CASSQGQGFEKLFF. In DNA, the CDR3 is TGTGCCAGCAGCCAAGGGCAGGGGTTTGAAAAACTGTTTTTT.